This T cell receptor beta chain was obtained from a study of blood T cells in healthy people across ages. This clonotype was observed a handful of times. Combining a sample-barcoded 5' primer with a J-beta primer mix, a second PCR ran for about 6 to 11 cycles. Every sample returned 2.5 million or more CDR3-containing paired-end reads. TCRdb redid the calling of the 5' RACE reads with MiXCR, one entry per CDR3 protein. The sample lists some 1.1 million distinct CDR3 sequences, 35% to 45% occurring once. The germline CDR1 and CDR2 sequences are SEHNR and FQNEAQ (reference sequence). This CDR3 has 14 amino acids. V dropped 3 bases and J dropped 4 bases, with 12 bases sitting between them.

This receptor was taken from a man aged 18 to 35 in good health. The rearrangement joins TRBV7-9 to TRBJ2-5; the D is unclear. The sequencing sample was made of blood. The CDR3 sequence: CASSFGQSGETQYF. The DNA for the CDR3 is TGTGCCAGCAGCTTCGGGCAGTCTGGAGAGACCCAGTACTTC.